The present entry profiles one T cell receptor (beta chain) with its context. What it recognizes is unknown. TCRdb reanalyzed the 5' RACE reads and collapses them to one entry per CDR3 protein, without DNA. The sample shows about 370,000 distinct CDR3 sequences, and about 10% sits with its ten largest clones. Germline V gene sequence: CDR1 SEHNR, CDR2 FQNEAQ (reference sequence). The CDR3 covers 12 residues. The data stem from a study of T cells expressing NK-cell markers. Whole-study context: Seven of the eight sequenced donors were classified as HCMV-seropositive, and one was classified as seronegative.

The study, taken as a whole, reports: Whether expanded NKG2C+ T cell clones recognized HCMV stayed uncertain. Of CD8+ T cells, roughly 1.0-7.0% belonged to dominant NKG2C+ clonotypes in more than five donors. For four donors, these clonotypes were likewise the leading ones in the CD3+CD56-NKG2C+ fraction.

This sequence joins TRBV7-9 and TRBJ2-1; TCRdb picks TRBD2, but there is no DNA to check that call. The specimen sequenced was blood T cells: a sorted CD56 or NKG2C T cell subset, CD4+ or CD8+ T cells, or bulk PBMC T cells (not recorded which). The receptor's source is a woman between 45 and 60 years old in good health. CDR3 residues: CASSLSGEGQFF.